This T cell receptor beta chain is from a study of persistence of HIV-infected CD4 T cells. Study overall: Donors were ART-treated; their CMV- and Gag-responding CD4+ T cells were isolated.

Lysates of CMV-infected fibroblasts at about 10 ug/mL stimulated these cells. CD40L-negative CD69-negative CD45RO-high memory CD4+ T cells were sorted as populations depleted of antigen-responding cells. For around 18 hours, CD8-depleted PBMCs received anti-CD28/CD49d costimulation, a CD40-blocking antibody and enfuvirtide. This was the immunoSEQ version 4 assay in survey mode. Data came from immunoSEQ multiplex PCR; TCRdb stores just in-frame clones and leaves some out. The profile shows approximately 30,000 clones, around 76% of them singletons. V gave up 7 bases and J gave up 0 bases, with 15 bases separating them. The CDR3 length is 16 residues. Looked up from germline, CDR1 is LNHDA and CDR2 is SQIVND (reference sequence). About this clone itself: Its antigen is unknown.

The chain carries TRBV19 and TRBJ2-2; either TRBD1 or TRBD2 may supply D (6 bases each). The clonotype was recovered from an adult woman with HIV who was CMV-seropositive. Sequences were derived from CD4+ T cells sorted from PBMCs after roughly 17-hour stimulation, sampled from a patient who received antiretroviral therapy. The CDR3 reads CASMGPGGSNTGELFF. In nucleotides, the CDR3 is TGTGCCAGTATGGGACCCGGGGGCTCGAACACCGGGGAGCTGTTTTTT.